These 7 T cell receptor beta chains came from one sample sequenced in a study of cytomegalovirus exposure and HLA in healthy donors (dated by TCRdb to 2016 to 2017). The method behind the library was the immunoSEQ multiplex PCR assay. Held by TCRdb, this immuneACCESS table contains in-frame sequences only and omits some clones. Under half of the omission traces to an unresolved V gene where checked; the cause of the rest is unknown. A total of 100,000 to 130,000 clones appear in this sample, 95% of them only once. The ten largest account for roughly 0.67% of the sample. The specimen was PBMCs. These receptor sequences come from a young woman in good health and CMV-seronegative.

V and J are TRBV4-2 and TRBJ2-1; TRBD2 aligns across 8 bases. The CDR3 covers 19 residues. V shed 2 bases, J shed 2 bases, and the junction held 14 bases outside the gene matches. From germline, CDR1 is LGHNA and CDR2 YNFKEQ. CDR3 nucleotide sequence: TGTGCCAGCAGCCAAAGGATGGGTGAGCCGGGGGGGCCCTACAATGAGCAGTTCTTC. Translated, it gives CASSQRMGEPGGPYNEQFF.

The genes are TRBV4-1 and TRBJ2-1; TRBD2 aligns across 12 bases. Trimming cost V 4 bases and J 0 bases; bases outside gene matches: 7. CDR3 length equals 18 residues. The germline gives CDR1 MGHRA, CDR2 YSYEKL. The CDR3 DNA reads as TGCGCCAGCAGCCCTCTAGCGGGGGGGTCAAGCTCCTACAATGAGCAGTTCTTC. Protein: CASSPLAGGSSSYNEQFF.

This clone came up once. V is TRBV14 and J is TRBJ1-1; D is possibly TRBD1 (6 bases). The CDR3 runs to 11 residues. The ends were cut back, 8 bases at V and 5 bases at J, with 9 bases in the middle. Germline loops: CDR1 SGHDN, CDR2 FVKESK. In DNA form, the CDR3 reads TGTGCCAGCGGGAGGGGGACTGAAGCTTTCTTT. Translating gives CASGRGTEAFF.

The chain has TRBV27 and TRBJ2-7, with 7 positions matching TRBD1. CDR3 length: 14 residues. The V and J ends lost 5 bases and 3 bases, in that order; junction bases with no gene match: 7. Germline CDR1 is MNHEY and CDR2 is SMNVEV (reference sequence). The DNA of the CDR3 is TGTGCCAGCAGTAGACAGGGAGTAATCTACGAGCAGTACTTC. Amino acids: CASSRQGVIYEQYF.

This chain connects TRBV11-1 to TRBJ1-6; D gene ambiguous. V lost 5 bases, J lost 7 bases, and 15 bases lay in between. CDR3 length: 15 residues. CDR1 SGHAT and CDR2 FQDESV come from the germline V gene (reference sequence). Here the CDR3 reads CASSITPGANSPLHF. CDR3 sequence (DNA): TGTGCCAGCAGCATCACCCCAGGCGCCAATTCACCCCTCCACTTT.

The chain combines TRBV5-6 with TRBJ1-2, with 7 bases aligning to TRBD1. The J segment lost 8 bases and the V segment lost 2 bases, leaving 18 bases of the junction unmatched. This CDR3 comprises 17 residues. Germline-derived CDR1 and CDR2 are SGHDT and YYEEEE. The CDR3 sequence is CASSLRTGSATAEGYTF. The CDR3 DNA sequence: TGTGCCAGCAGCTTAAGGACAGGAAGTGCTACGGCGGAAGGCTACACCTTC.

The chain joins TRBV30 to TRBJ2-7; 7 bases map to TRBD1. Germline lookup yields CDR1 GTSNPN and CDR2 SVGIG (reference sequence). The trim removed 4 bases at V and 6 bases at J, leaving 9 bases unmatched. This CDR3 spans 13 amino acids. CDR3 DNA: TGTGCCTGGACCCGACAGGGTACGTCCGAGCAGTACTTC. This gives the protein CAWTRQGTSEQYF.